Listed below are T cell receptor beta chains from one sample, sequenced in a study of control samples from healthy donors and cancer patients. Sequencing used immunoSEQ multiplex PCR; TCRdb keeps in-frame clones, though not all of them. Found here are some 170,000 clones, just over 95% of them singletons; the top ten hold approximately 1%. The sequenced material came from blood. These TCRs come from a woman aged 25 to 39 in good health. Each CDR3 is given with its conserved first and last residue. D genes are given only for firm matches. A clone size is listed for some rows: how often the clone was seen (once, few, many), or a class if it is expanded.

NA	TRBJ2-2	NA	TRBV5-1	TGCGCCAGCAGCTGGACCCAAATGAAGACCGGGGAGCTGTTTTTT	CASSWTQMKTGELFF
NA	TRBJ2-3	NA	TRBV19	TGTGCCAGTACAGGGATTAGAAATACGCAGTATTTT	CASTGIRNTQYF
NA	TRBJ1-1	once	TRBV14	TGTGCCAGCAGCCAAGATGGTTCAGGGCTGGCTTTCTTT	CASSQDGSGLAFF
NA	TRBJ1-4	once	TRBV6-5	TGTGCCAGCAGTTACACGGGCAGGGTTGAAAAACTGTTTTTT	CASSYTGRVEKLFF
TRBD2	TRBJ2-5	NA	TRBV11-2	TGTGCCAGCAGCTTAGTCTGGACTAGCCAAGAGACCCAGTACTTC	CASSLVWTSQETQYF
NA	TRBJ2-4	NA	TRBV12-3/TRBV12-4	TGTGCCAGCAGTTCAACAAACATTCAGTACTTC	CASSSTNIQYF
TRBD2	TRBJ2-1	NA	TRBV19	TGTGCCAGTAGTTGGACTAGCGGGGGAAACAATGAGCAGTTCTTC	CASSWTSGGNNEQFF
NA	TRBJ1-5	NA	TRBV28	TGTGCCAGCAGTTCCTCAGACATATTTAGCAATCAGCCCCAGCATTTT	CASSSSDIFSNQPQHF
NA	TRBJ1-1	NA	TRBV28	TGTGCCAGCAGTCTCGTCCAGGGTAATATAAATGAAGCTTTCTTT	CASSLVQGNINEAFF
TRBD2	TRBJ2-4	NA	TRBV5-4	TGTGCCAGCAGCTCCGAGCGGGGGCGAAACATTCAGTACTTC	CASSSERGRNIQYF
NA	TRBJ1-1	NA	TRBV10-3	TGTGCCATCAGTGAGTCGGCGGGTATGAACACTGAAGCTTTCTTT	CAISESAGMNTEAFF
NA	TRBJ2-3	once	TRBV27	TGTGCCAGCAGTCCCCAAAGCACAGATACGCAGTATTTT	CASSPQSTDTQYF
NA	TRBJ1-1	medium-sized	TRBV30	TGTGCCTGGAGTGGGGGTTTCAACACTGAAGCTTTCTTT	CAWSGGFNTEAFF
NA	TRBJ2-3	NA	TRBV5-6	TGTGCCAGCAGCTGGGGTGCCGGTACGCAGTATTTT	CASSWGAGTQYF
NA	TRBJ1-1	NA	TRBV4-1	TGCGCCAGCAGTCGGACCGAGAACACTGAAGCTTTCTTT	CASSRTENTEAFF
NA	TRBJ1-1	once	TRBV4-1	TGCGCCAGCAGCCAAGGTCCAAAAAGAGCCAGCACTGAAGCTTTCTTT	CASSQGPKRASTEAFF
TRBD1	TRBJ1-5	NA	TRBV4-1	TGCGCCAGCAGCCAAGAGGACAGGGGGGTCGGGCCCCAGCATTTT	CASSQEDRGVGPQHF
NA	TRBJ2-3	NA	TRBV6-5	TGTGCCAGCAGTTACTCGATTTCTTCTAGCACAGATACGCAGTATTTT	CASSYSISSSTDTQYF
NA	TRBJ1-1	NA	TRBV19	TGTGCCAGTAGACACAGGTTGAACACTGAAGCTTTCTTT	CASRHRLNTEAFF
NA	TRBJ2-5	NA	TRBV28	TGTGCCAGCAGTTCCCCAGGGACCGAGGTGGGAAAGACCCAGTACTTC	CASSSPGTEVGKTQYF
NA	TRBJ1-1	once	TRBV18	TGTGCCAGCTCACCGTCAAGTAGCACTGAAGCTTTCTTT	CASSPSSSTEAFF
NA	TRBJ2-2	NA	TRBV21-1	TGTGCCAGCAGCGCCCGGGACCCCGATCCCGGGGAGCTGTTTTTT	CASSARDPDPGELFF
NA	TRBJ2-5	NA	TRBV10-3	TGTGCCATCAGTGACCCAGGTGGTTACCAAGAGACCCAGTACTTC	CAISDPGGYQETQYF
NA	TRBJ1-3	NA	TRBV2	TGTGCCAGCAGGGACAGCTCTGGAAACACCATATATTTT	CASRDSSGNTIYF
NA	TRBJ2-1	NA	TRBV2	TGTGCCAGCAGTGAAGTACCCTCCTACAATGAGCAGTTCTTC	CASSEVPSYNEQFF
NA	TRBJ2-7	NA	TRBV28	TGTGCCAGCAGTTTATCGATTGACAGTACCTACGAGCAGTACTTC	CASSLSIDSTYEQYF
TRBD1	TRBJ2-7	NA	TRBV2	TGTGCCAGCAGTGGCCGCACCGGGACAGGGAACTACGAGCAGTACTTC	CASSGRTGTGNYEQYF
TRBD1	TRBJ1-4	NA	TRBV7-9	TGTGCCAGCAGCCCAACAGGACAGGGTTACGAAAAACTGTTTTTT	CASSPTGQGYEKLFF
NA	TRBJ1-4	NA	TRBV29-1	TGCAGCGTTGGGAGGAGGGGCGGTGAAAAACTGTTTTTT	CSVGRRGGEKLFF
NA	TRBJ2-7	NA	TRBV7-6	TGTGCCAGCAGCAGCCGGGCCAGGGCGAGCGAGCAGTACTTC	CASSSRARASEQYF
TRBD2	TRBJ2-3	NA	TRBV27	TGTGCCAGCAGGGGCCCCCGGGGGGTCGGCACAGATACGCAGTATTTT	CASRGPRGVGTDTQYF
TRBD2	TRBJ2-5	NA	TRBV4-2	TGTGCCAGCAGCCAAGAGGGCGGACTAGCGGATACACAAGAGACCCAGTACTTC	CASSQEGGLADTQETQYF
TRBD1	TRBJ1-6	NA	TRBV2	TGTGCCGGAGCCGGGACAGACTACTTACCCCTCCACTTT	CAGAGTDYLPLHF
TRBD1	TRBJ1-2	NA	TRBV6-5	TGTGCCAGCAGTTACTTAGGGACAGGGCTCGGCTATGGCTACACCTTC	CASSYLGTGLGYGYTF
NA	TRBJ2-7	NA	TRBV9	TGTGCCAGCAGCCCCCGGACTAACTCCTACGAGCAGTACTTC	CASSPRTNSYEQYF
TRBD1	TRBJ1-5	NA	TRBV15	TGTGCCACCAGCAAGACAGGGTATCAGCCCCAGCATTTT	CATSKTGYQPQHF
NA	TRBJ2-5	NA	TRBV5-1	TGCGCCAGCAGCCTACTAGATAACCAAGAGACCCAGTACTTC	CASSLLDNQETQYF
NA	TRBJ1-2	NA	TRBV9	TGTGCCAGCAGCGCCGGGGGGTGGGGCTACACCTTC	CASSAGGWGYTF
TRBD2	TRBJ2-5	NA	TRBV5-1	TGCGCCAGCAGCCTTCGACTAGCGGGGGGTCAAGAGACCCAGTACTTC	CASSLRLAGGQETQYF
NA	TRBJ2-2	NA	TRBV4-1	TGCGCCAGCAGCCAAGCCCTCAGGACGAACACCGGGGAGCTGTTTTTT	CASSQALRTNTGELFF